The rows below give T cell receptor beta chains drawn from one sample of a study of identical twins. TCRdb itself ran the 5' RACE reads through MiXCR, one entry per CDR3 protein. The sample lists 350,000 to 500,000 distinct CDR3 sequences; approximately 18% were seen once. Sequencing was performed on naive T cells sorted from blood. The receptors originated from a man aged 50 to 60 in good health. CDR3s include the opening cysteine and the closing phenylalanine or tryptophan. The D gene is left open where the match is weak. Size tells how often a clone was seen (once, few, many) or the class of an expanded clone, and some rows leave it out.

j_call clone_size d_call v_call cdr3_aa cdr3_nt
TRBJ2-1 few - TRBV5-1 CASSSDSYFSYNEQFF TGCGCCAGCAGCTCGGACAGTTACTTCTCCTACAATGAGCAGTTCTTC
TRBJ1-4 few - TRBV9 CASSVEPTNEKLFF TGTGCCAGCAGCGTAGAACCAACTAATGAAAAACTGTTTTTT
TRBJ2-7 many TRBD1 TRBV27 CASSDGTGGSYEQYF TGTGCCAGCAGTGATGGGACAGGGGGCTCCTACGAGCAGTACTTC
TRBJ2-5 - TRBD2 TRBV6-5 CASSYSWSGLAPETQYF TGTGCCAGCAGTTACTCGTGGTCGGGACTAGCGCCAGAGACCCAGTACTTC
TRBJ2-7 - TRBD2 TRBV28 CASSLLSSGEGDEQYF TGTGCCAGCAGTTTACTTTCTAGCGGGGAGGGTGACGAGCAGTACTTC
TRBJ2-1 - - TRBV10-3 CAIYDGVINEQFF TGTGCCATCTACGATGGGGTGATCAATGAGCAGTTCTTC
TRBJ2-5 many - TRBV4-1 CASSQGPSGVLGQETQYF TGCGCCAGCAGCCAAGGACCGTCCGGGGTTTTGGGCCAAGAGACCCAGTACTTC
TRBJ2-1 many - TRBV7-2 CASSSAVEQFF TGTGCCAGCAGCTCAGCGGTAGAGCAGTTCTTC
TRBJ1-2 - - TRBV24-1 CATSESRPGHKLGGYTF TGTGCCACCAGTGAAAGTCGTCCGGGACATAAATTGGGTGGCTACACCTTC
TRBJ2-3 once - TRBV6-2/TRBV6-3 CASSSFRVRDRTDTQYF TGTGCCAGCAGTAGTTTTCGCGTCCGGGACCGCACAGATACGCAGTATTTT
TRBJ2-3 - TRBD2 TRBV7-6 CASSFTPLTSGRSTDTQYF TGTGCCAGCAGCTTCACACCATTGACTAGCGGGAGAAGTACAGATACGCAGTATTTT
TRBJ2-7 - - TRBV5-1 CASGSGAYEQYF TGCGCCAGCGGTTCGGGGGCGTACGAGCAGTACTTC
TRBJ1-1 - - TRBV4-1 CASSQGGHWGTEAFF TGCGCCAGCAGCCAAGGAGGACACTGGGGCACTGAAGCTTTCTTT
TRBJ2-7 many - TRBV5-5 CASSSGTSETYEQYF TGTGCCAGCAGCTCGGGGACGTCGGAAACCTACGAGCAGTACTTC
TRBJ1-1 few - TRBV12-3/TRBV12-4 CASSQYQGNTEAFF TGTGCCAGCAGTCAATACCAGGGGAACACTGAAGCTTTCTTT
TRBJ2-1 many TRBD2 TRBV5-1 CASSTGGTSGVNEQFF TGCGCCAGCAGCACTGGCGGGACTAGCGGGGTGAATGAGCAGTTCTTC
TRBJ2-2 - - TRBV2 CASLGRLKNTGELFF TGTGCCAGCCTCGGACGGTTGAAAAACACCGGGGAGCTGTTTTTT
TRBJ1-6 few TRBD1 TRBV10-2 CATGDSRNSPLHF TGCGCTACAGGGGACAGCAGAAATTCACCCCTCCACTTT
TRBJ2-7 - TRBD2 TRBV5-1 CASSFLGLAVYEQYF TGCGCCAGCAGCTTCCTGGGACTAGCGGTCTACGAGCAGTACTTC
TRBJ1-6 - TRBD1 TRBV20-1 CSAPPGTAYSPLHF TGCAGCGCACCACCCGGGACAGCTTATTCACCCCTCCACTTT
TRBJ2-7 - - TRBV4-3 CASSQGQTGPYEQYF TGCGCCAGCAGCCAAGGACAGACCGGACCCTACGAGCAGTACTTC
TRBJ2-7 - TRBD1 TRBV4-1 CASSQETGATYEQYF TGCGCCAGCAGCCAAGAAACAGGGGCCACTTACGAGCAGTACTTC
TRBJ2-2 many TRBD1 TRBV5-1 CASSRVTGQGPPGELFF TGCGCCAGCAGCCGTGTGACCGGACAGGGTCCCCCCGGGGAGCTGTTTTTT